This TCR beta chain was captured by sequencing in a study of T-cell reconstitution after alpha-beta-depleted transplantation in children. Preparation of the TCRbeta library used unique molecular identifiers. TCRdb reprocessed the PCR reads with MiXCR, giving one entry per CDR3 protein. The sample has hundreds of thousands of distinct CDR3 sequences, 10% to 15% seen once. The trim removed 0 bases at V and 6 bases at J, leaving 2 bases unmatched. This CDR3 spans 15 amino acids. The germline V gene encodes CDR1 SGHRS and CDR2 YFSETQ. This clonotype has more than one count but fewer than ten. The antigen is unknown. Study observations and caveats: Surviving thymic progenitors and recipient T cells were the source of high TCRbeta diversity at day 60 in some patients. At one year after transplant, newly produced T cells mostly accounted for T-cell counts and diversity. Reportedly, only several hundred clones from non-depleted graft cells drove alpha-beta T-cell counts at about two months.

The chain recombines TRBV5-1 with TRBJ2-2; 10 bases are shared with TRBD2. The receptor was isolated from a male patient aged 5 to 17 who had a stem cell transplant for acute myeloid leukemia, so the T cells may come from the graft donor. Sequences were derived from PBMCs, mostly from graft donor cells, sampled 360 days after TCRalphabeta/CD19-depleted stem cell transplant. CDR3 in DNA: TGCGCCAGCAGCTTGGCGCTAGCGGGAGCCGGGGAGCTGTTTTTT. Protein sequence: CASSLALAGAGELFF.